Each of the 32 T cell receptor beta chains below was sequenced from the same sample in a study of cytomegalovirus exposure and HLA in healthy donors. PCR employed 60 Vbeta and 13 Jbeta primers. The protocol was immunoSEQ multiplex PCR, while the TCRdb copy is restricted to in-frame clones and leaves out a portion. This sample has more than 150,000 clones; over 70% occur once, and the top ten carry roughly 1.4%. Sequenced input: PBMCs. The receptors were gathered from a man aged 50 to 60 in good health and CMV-seropositive.

J is TRBJ2-6 and V is TRBV14, with a tentative D call TRBD1 (6 bases). The germline CDR1 and CDR2 sequences are SGHDN and FVKESK. V was trimmed by 4 bases and J by 0 bases, leaving 13 bases between them. The CDR3 loop spans 17 amino acids. CDR3: CASSLQGIYSGANVLTF. The DNA for the CDR3 is TGTGCCAGCAGCCTACAGGGAATTTACTCTGGGGCCAACGTCCTGACTTTC.

The rearrangement joins TRBV18 to TRBJ1-2; D uncertain. The germline V and J ends were trimmed by 3 bases and 4 bases, with 12 bases remaining between them. Germline lookup yields CDR1 KGHSH and CDR2 LQKENI. The CDR3 sequence is 14 residues long. The CDR3 sequence is CASSPGPDAYGYTF. The CDR3, as DNA: TGTGCCAGCTCACCTGGGCCCGACGCCTATGGCTACACCTTC.

The V call is TRBV28, the J call TRBJ2-2, with 8 positions matching TRBD2. The CDR3 has 14 residues. V was pared by 4 bases and J by 6 bases, with 4 bases of the junction left unmatched. Germline CDR1 MDHEN, CDR2 SYDVKM. CDR3: CASSSGLAPGELFF. The CDR3 region has the DNA TGTGCCAGCAGTTCCGGACTAGCCCCCGGGGAGCTGTTTTTT.

This chain connects TRBV10-1 to TRBJ2-1; weak D call: TRBD2 (5 bases). Germline loops: CDR1 WNHNN, CDR2 SYGVQD (reference sequence). With 3 bases removed from V and 4 bases from J, the gap between germline ends came to 13 bases. CDR3 length equals 15 residues. CDR3 DNA sequence: TGCGCCAGCAGTGAACGGACTGGAATATACAATGAGCAGTTCTTC. As protein: CASSERTGIYNEQFF.

J is TRBJ2-1 and V is TRBV5-1, with 7 bases lining up with TRBD1. CDR3 size: 14 residues. CDR1 is SGHRS, CDR2 YFSETQ, per germline. The J segment lost 8 bases and the V segment lost 5 bases, leaving 10 bases of the junction unmatched. The CDR3 DNA follows: TGCGCCAGCAGTCTGCTGACAGGGTGGGATGAGCAGTTCTTC. Protein: CASSLLTGWDEQFF. Drawing the rest from reference TRBV5-1 and TRBJ2-1, the complete variable domain is KAGVTQTPRYLIKTRGQQVTLSCSPISGHRSVSWYQQTPGQGLQFLFEYFSETQRNKGNFPGRFSGRQFSNSRSEMNVSTLELGDSALYLCASSLLTGWDEQFFGPGTRLTVL.

V gene TRBV5-5 combines with J gene TRBJ2-2; D is perhaps TRBD1 (5 bases). CDR1 is SGHKS, CDR2 YYEKEE, per germline (reference sequence). The CDR3 spans 16 residues. Deletions cut 0 bases from V and 5 bases from J, with 14 bases between. The CDR3 sequence: CASSLAGRVTTGELFF. The CDR3 coding sequence is TGTGCCAGCAGCTTGGCCGGCAGGGTGACTACCGGGGAGCTGTTTTTT.

V gene TRBV9 combines with J gene TRBJ2-2, with 9 bases matching TRBD1. V shed 7 bases, J shed 5 bases, and the junction held 21 bases outside the gene matches. The V gene's germline CDR1 is SGDLS and CDR2 YYNGEE. This CDR3 comprises 19 residues. The CDR3 DNA reads TGTGCCAGCTATCCCCACCAGGGGACAGGGTCGACGGGAACCGGGGAGCTGTTTTTT. Protein sequence: CASYPHQGTGSTGTGELFF.

The chain joins TRBV9 to TRBJ2-2, with D possibly being TRBD1 (5 bases). Germline V gene sequence: CDR1 SGDLS, CDR2 YYNGEE. V lost 0 bases and J lost 3, with 9 bases in between. The CDR3 is 15 residues long. In DNA, the CDR3 is TGTGCCAGCAGCGTAGAATCAGGGCACACCGGGGAGCTGTTTTTT. Amino acids: CASSVESGHTGELFF.

V is TRBV5-1 and J is TRBJ1-5, with a weak D call TRBD1 (6 bases). CDR1 is SGHRS, CDR2 YFSETQ, per germline. The CDR3 covers 12 residues. V was trimmed by 4 bases and J by 8 bases, leaving 10 bases between them. The CDR3, as DNA: TGCGCCAGCAGCCGTAGGGGGAAGCCCCAGCATTTT. Translating it yields CASSRRGKPQHF.

The chain is built from TRBV11-2 and TRBJ2-5; D is perhaps TRBD1 (5 bases). Trimming took 2 bases from V and 1 from J, leaving 8 bases between them. The length of the CDR3 is 14 residues. Germline values: CDR1 SGHAT, CDR2 FQNNGV. The CDR3 DNA reads TGTGCCAGCAGCTTAAGCAGGGCCCAAGAGACCCAGTACTTC. It translates to CASSLSRAQETQYF.

The J gene is TRBJ2-3, the V gene TRBV18; TRBD2 might be the D (5 bases). The CDR3 is made up of 14 amino acids. With 3 bases removed from V and 6 bases from J, the gap between germline ends came to 13 bases. CDR1 and CDR2 (germline): KGHSH, LQKENI. CDR3 region: CASSPSVGWDTQYF. Written as DNA, the CDR3 is TGTGCCAGCTCACCTAGCGTGGGGTGGGATACGCAGTATTTT.

The rearrangement uses TRBV7-6 and TRBJ1-2, with 8 bases identical to TRBD1. V lost 2 bases and J lost 6; bases outside the gene matches: 8. The CDR3 is 15 amino acids. CDR1 is SGHVS and CDR2 is FNYEAQ in the germline V gene. This chain's CDR3 is CASSLNQGAVDGYTF. In nucleotides, the CDR3 is TGTGCCAGCAGCTTAAATCAGGGGGCGGTCGATGGCTACACCTTC.

This clone has just a few counts. This chain connects TRBV6-8 to TRBJ2-7; 7 nucleotides agree with TRBD1. The CDR3 is made up of 14 amino acids. V shed 6 bases, J shed 7 bases, and the junction held 12 bases outside the gene matches. CDR1 and CDR2 (germline): MNHGY, SAAAGT. The CDR3 sequence: CASRNDRAFPEQYF. Written as DNA, the CDR3 is TGTGCCAGCAGAAACGACAGGGCGTTCCCGGAGCAGTACTTC.

The chain links TRBV4-1 to TRBJ1-1, with D hard to call. The germline V gene encodes CDR1 MGHRA and CDR2 YSYEKL. The CDR3 is 16 amino acids. The V and J ends lost 1 base and 4 bases respectively, with 16 bases between them. CDR3 coding DNA: TGCGCCAGCAGCCAAGGACGACTCCTCGAGAGCACTGAAGCTTTCTTT. Its translation is CASSQGRLLESTEAFF.

The rearrangement links TRBV5-5 to TRBJ2-3, with D uncertain. Between the trimmed V and J ends, which lost 4 bases and 2 bases, there was a span of 11 bases. Germline loops: CDR1 SGHKS, CDR2 YYEKEE (reference sequence). The CDR3 runs 14 residues. The CDR3: CASSVDFITDTQYF. CDR3 in DNA: TGTGCCAGCAGCGTCGACTTTATCACAGATACGCAGTATTTT.

The chain is built from TRBV5-4 and TRBJ2-7, with D perhaps matching TRBD1 (6 bases). The germline CDR1 and CDR2 sequences are SGHNT and YYREEE (reference sequence). The CDR3 is made up of 15 amino acids. The V and J ends lost 3 bases and 2 bases respectively, with 15 bases between them. The CDR3 nucleotides are TGTGCCAGCAGCTCCCTGGGGGCGGCGGCCTACGAGCAGTACTTC. Translation gives CASSSLGAAAYEQYF.

The rearrangement joins TRBV18 to TRBJ1-5; 7 nucleotides agree with TRBD1. The ends lost 0 bases at V and 7 bases at J; junction bases unmatched: 6. Germline values: CDR1 KGHSH, CDR2 LQKENI. CDR3 length: 15 residues. In DNA, the CDR3 is TGTGCCAGCTCACCACCCACAGGGGCCGGGCAGCCCCAGCATTTT. Encoded protein: CASSPPTGAGQPQHF.

The chain combines TRBV15 with TRBJ1-3; D gene ambiguous. This CDR3 is built from 14 residues. V lost 7 bases to trimming and J lost 1 base, with 11 bases between them. Germline V gives CDR1 LNHNV, CDR2 YYDKDF (reference sequence). CDR3 DNA sequence: TGTGCCACCACCACACGGGGATCTGGAAACACCATATATTTT. This sequence encodes CATTTRGSGNTIYF.

In its sample, this clone was seen a few times. V is TRBV11-3 and J is TRBJ2-7; D is ambiguous. Germline CDR1 SGHNT, CDR2 YENEEA. V gave up 1 base and J gave up 5 bases, with 6 bases separating them. This CDR3 has 12 residues. CDR3: CASSLGGNEQYF. The CDR3 DNA reads as TGTGCCAGCAGCTTAGGAGGCAACGAGCAGTACTTC.

This chain connects TRBV29-1 to TRBJ2-5, with TRBD2 as a possible D gene (7 bases). The CDR3 has 16 amino acids. CDR1 is SQVTM, CDR2 ANQGSEA, per germline. The V and J ends lost 0 bases and 1 base respectively, with 15 bases between them. CDR3 sequence (DNA): TGCAGCGTTGAAGATGGGGGGGCGCGCCCCCAAGAGACCCAGTACTTC. This encodes CSVEDGGARPQETQYF.

The sample holds one count of this clone. This rearrangement joins TRBV9 to TRBJ1-1; no firm D call. The germline CDR1 and CDR2 sequences are SGDLS and YYNGEE. The length of the CDR3 is 14 residues. The ends were cut back, 0 bases at V and 4 bases at J, with 10 bases in the middle. The CDR3 sequence is CASSVGPEGTEAFF. The CDR3 DNA is TGTGCCAGCAGCGTAGGTCCCGAGGGCACTGAAGCTTTCTTT.

The V and J genes are TRBV7-3 and TRBJ2-1; 8 bases fit TRBD2. This CDR3 region has 15 residues. J gave up 2 bases and V 1 base, and 1 base lay outside the gene matches. In germline, CDR1 is SGHTA, CDR2 FQGTGA. CDR3 sequence (DNA): TGTGCCAGCAGCTTAAAACTAGCGGCCTACAATGAGCAGTTCTTC. It codes for CASSLKLAAYNEQFF.

The chain has TRBV5-1 and TRBJ1-5; TRBD1 matches at 8 bases. CDR3 length: 18 residues. J was trimmed by 0 bases and V by 3 bases; bases with no gene match: 11. The V gene's germline CDR1 is SGHRS and CDR2 YFSETQ. This CDR3 reads CASSYGTGRSGSNQPQHF. The DNA for the CDR3 is TGCGCCAGCAGCTACGGGACAGGCCGATCGGGTAGCAATCAGCCCCAGCATTTT.

This clone was seen a handful of times. This sequence joins TRBV2 and TRBJ2-6; 7 bases are shared with TRBD2. Germline trimming cut 6 bases from V and 0 bases from J; bases unmatched to any gene: 2. The germline CDR1 and CDR2 sequences are SNHLY and FYNNEI. There are 15 residues in the CDR3. The CDR3 bases are TGTGCCAGCAGGGGGGGGAACTCTGGGGCCAACGTCCTGACTTTC. It yields the protein CASRGGNSGANVLTF.

V and J are TRBV30 and TRBJ2-3; 9 nucleotides agree with TRBD1. This CDR3 comprises 11 residues. Germline V CDR1 and CDR2: GTSNPN, SVGIG (reference sequence). The CDR3 loop is CAQGAADTQYF. The CDR3 DNA reads as TGTGCACAGGGGGCCGCAGATACGCAGTATTTT.

In the case of this clone: One end of the junction fails to match germline, which may point to a read error. The chain joins TRBV7-7 to TRBJ2-5; tentative D call: TRBD1 (5 bases). Germline lookup yields CDR1 SSHAT and CDR2 FNYEAQ (reference sequence). The CDR3 covers 14 residues. CDR3 loop: CASSRTPFQETQYF. DNA for the CDR3: TGTGCTAGCAGTCGGACACCCTTCCAAGAGACCCAGTACTTC.

This clone occurred once. V and J are TRBV28 and TRBJ1-5; no clear D. The CDR3 is made up of 15 amino acids. V lost 3 bases to trimming and J lost 8 bases, with 17 bases between them. Germline V CDR1 and CDR2: MDHEN, SYDVKM. The CDR3 coding sequence is TGTGCCAGCAGTTTGTTTCCCCGCTACGAGGAGCCCCAGCATTTT. This encodes CASSLFPRYEEPQHF.

V is TRBV5-6 and J is TRBJ2-7; the D gene is possibly TRBD1 (5 bases). V was pared by 0 bases and J by 5 bases, with 6 bases between. Germline V gene sequence: CDR1 SGHDT, CDR2 YYEEEE. The CDR3 totals 12 residues. CDR3 amino acids: CASSLAGHEQYF. CDR3 bases: TGTGCCAGCAGCTTGGCAGGGCACGAGCAGTACTTC.

The chain couples TRBV6-1 to TRBJ1-5, with D uncertain. Germline CDR1 and CDR2: MNHNS and SASEGT. V lost 9 bases to trimming and J lost 2 bases, with 11 bases between them. CDR3 size: 13 residues. The CDR3 DNA sequence: TGTGCCAGTCACCATCGGGGCAATCAGCCCCAGCATTTT. This gives the protein CASHHRGNQPQHF.

This sequence joins TRBV5-1 and TRBJ1-1, with 8 nucleotides matching TRBD1. V lost 5 bases and J lost 1; bases outside the gene matches: 1. The germline V gene has CDR1 SGHRS and CDR2 YFSETQ. The CDR3 is made up of 13 amino acids. The CDR3 protein is CASSGQGNTEAFF. The CDR3 DNA follows: TGCGCCAGCAGTGGACAGGGGAACACTGAAGCTTTCTTT.

V and J are TRBV9 and TRBJ1-2; 11 nucleotides align to TRBD1. CDR1 and CDR2 from the germline V gene are SGDLS and YYNGEE. After removal of 0 bases from V and 3 bases from J, the junction contained 4 bases not matched to a gene. The CDR3 length is 16 residues. CDR3 sequence (DNA): TGTGCCAGCAGCGTAGCGGACAGGGGGCGATACTATGGCTACACCTTC. Residues: CASSVADRGRYYGYTF.

The chain joins TRBV2 to TRBJ2-2; D may be TRBD1 (6 bases). The germline V and J ends were trimmed by 5 bases and 5 bases, with 15 bases remaining between them. The CDR3 contains 15 residues. The V gene's germline CDR1 is SNHLY and CDR2 FYNNEI. The CDR3 region is CASSPDSLGTGELFF. The CDR3 nucleotides read TGTGCCAGCAGTCCGGACAGCCTTGGAACCGGGGAGCTGTTTTTT.